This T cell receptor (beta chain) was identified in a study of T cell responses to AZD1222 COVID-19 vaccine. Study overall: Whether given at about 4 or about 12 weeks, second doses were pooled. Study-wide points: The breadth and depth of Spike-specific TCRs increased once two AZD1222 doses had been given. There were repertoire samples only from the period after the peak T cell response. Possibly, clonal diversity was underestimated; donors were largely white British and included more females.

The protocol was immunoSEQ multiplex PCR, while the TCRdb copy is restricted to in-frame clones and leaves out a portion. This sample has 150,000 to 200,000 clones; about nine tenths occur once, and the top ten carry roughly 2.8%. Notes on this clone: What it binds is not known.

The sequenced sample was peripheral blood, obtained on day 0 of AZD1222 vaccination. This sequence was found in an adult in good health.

CDR3 bases: TGTGCCAGCAGCCAAGAACATCTAGCCTACAATGAGCAGTTCTTC. As protein: CASSQEHLAYNEQFF. The chain recombines TRBV4-2 with TRBJ2-1; D not certain. CDR1 is LGHNA, CDR2 YNFKEQ, per germline. V was trimmed by 0 bases and J by 2 bases, leaving 8 bases between them. There are 15 residues in the CDR3.